What follows are 10 T cell receptor beta chains derived from one specimen sequenced in a study of T cells in Graves' hyperthyroidism and ophthalmopathy. Amplification of TCR beta CDR3 regions used RNA as the template. The HTBI primer set drove a first-round RT-PCR of the TCR CDR3. TCRdb ran MiXCR on the multiplex PCR reads and lists one entry per CDR3 protein. The profile covers more than 300,000 distinct CDR3 sequences, with approximately 15% appearing a single time and around 24% taken by the ten largest. The specimen sequenced was blood. Every receptor here comes from a woman aged 30 to 39 with Graves' hyperthyroidism.

This chain connects TRBV3-1 to TRBJ1-6, with D possibly matching TRBD1 (5 bases). V was pared by 2 bases and J by 5 bases, with 16 bases between. CDR1 and CDR2 from the germline V gene are LGHDT and YNNKEL (reference sequence). This CDR3 is built from 17 residues. In DNA, the CDR3 is TGTGCCAGCAGCCAACAATGGGGGTCGGACGATAATTCACCCCTCCACTTT. Amino acid sequence: CASSQQWGSDDNSPLHF.

This clonotype was counted many times. The V and J genes are TRBV29-1 and TRBJ2-7; 9 bases are a match to TRBD2. Germline V gene data show CDR1 as SQVTM and CDR2 as ANQGSEA. The length of the CDR3 is 14 residues. V gave up 7 bases and J gave up 5 bases; unmatched junction bases: 12. As DNA, the CDR3 is TGCAGCGCTGTTAGAAGCGGGGGGTCTCACGAGCAGTACTTC. Its translation is CSAVRSGGSHEQYF.

In this sample, this clonotype turned up many times. The rearrangement links TRBV7-3 to TRBJ2-3; D is possibly TRBD1 (7 bases). Germline V CDR1 and CDR2: SGHTA, FQGTGA. The CDR3 spans 13 residues. Trimming removed 10 bases from V and 6 bases from J, with 17 bases in between. The CDR3 DNA follows: TGTGCCATACATCGACAGGGAGGCGATACGCAGTATTTT. This codes for CAIHRQGGDTQYF.

The sample holds a few counts of this clonotype. A much larger clone differs from this one at a single base, so this may be a read error. The gene calls are TRBV28 and TRBJ2-7; D uncertain. This CDR3 is 12 amino acids long. CDR1 MDHEN and CDR2 SYDVKM come from the germline V gene. V shed 5 bases and J shed 5 bases, with 10 bases lying between them. The CDR3 nucleotides are TGTGCCAGCAGTCACCCTTTCAACGAGCAGTACTTC. Translating it yields CASSHPFNEQYF.

This clonotype showed up many times. V gene TRBV7-2 combines with J gene TRBJ2-6; no firm D call. Deletions cut 3 bases from V and 0 bases from J, with 6 bases between. This CDR3 is built from 15 residues. The germline V gene encodes CDR1 SGHTA and CDR2 FQGNSA. The CDR3 nucleotides are TGTGCCAGCAGCTTCGACAACTCTGGGGCCAACGTCCTGACTTTC. Translated, it gives CASSFDNSGANVLTF.

This clonotype turned up a few times. The chain joins TRBV20-1 to TRBJ2-7; TRBD1 or TRBD2 may be the D gene (6 bases each). The CDR3 is made up of 14 amino acids. Per germline, CDR1 DFQATT and CDR2 SNEGSKA (reference sequence). Trimming took off 2 bases at V and 3 bases at J, with 14 bases between the two ends. DNA for the CDR3: TGCAGTGCTAGAAGTGGGGGGCATTTCTACGAGCAGTACTTC. It translates to CSARSGGHFYEQYF.

This clonotype was seen ten or more times. The rearrangement links TRBV29-1 to TRBJ2-7; 7 bases line up with TRBD2. In germline, CDR1 is SQVTM, CDR2 ANQGSEA. The CDR3 contains 11 residues. Trimming took 5 bases from V and 3 from J; bases not matched to a gene: 1. The CDR3 bases are TGCAGCGTTTGGGGGGGCTACGAGCAGTACTTC. Amino acids: CSVWGGYEQYF.

This clonotype was counted a few times. As DNA, the CDR3 is TGTGCCAGCAGTTTGGATGGGGCCGGTCGACTCTACGAGCAGTACTTC. It codes for CASSLDGAGRLYEQYF. V is TRBV7-9 and J is TRBJ2-7; possible D gene TRBD1, 5 bases. The CDR3 consists of 16 residues. The germline V and J ends were trimmed by 6 bases and 3 bases, with 21 bases remaining between them. The germline gives CDR1 SEHNR, CDR2 FQNEAQ (reference sequence).

This clonotype showed up many times. The chain recombines TRBV10-3 with TRBJ2-1, with a possible D match to TRBD2 (6 bases). The CDR3 is made up of 12 amino acids. In germline, CDR1 is ENHRY, CDR2 SYGVKD. V was pared by 8 bases and J by 6 bases, with 11 bases between. The chain's CDR3 is CAIWTGVNEQFF. CDR3 in DNA: TGTGCCATCTGGACGGGAGTCAATGAGCAGTTCTTC.

This clonotype has at least ten counts. The chain has TRBV14 and TRBJ2-1; TRBD2 is a possible D gene (6 bases). CDR3 length: 17 residues. The V gene lost 0 bases and the J gene lost 4 bases, with 16 bases spanning the gap. Germline V lookup: CDR1 SGHDN, CDR2 FVKESK. In nucleotides, the CDR3 is TGTGCCAGCAGCCAAGATCCGGGGAGGAGAACTTACAATGAGCAGTTCTTC. Its protein is CASSQDPGRRTYNEQFF.